The 23 T cell receptor beta chains listed next were all sequenced from one sample in a study of graft-versus-host responses after intestinal transplantation. Their cognate antigens are unknown. Here immunoSEQ multiplex PCR was the method, and the copy in TCRdb shows in-frame clones only, minus some. The sample lists 90,000 to 150,000 clones; just under 95% were seen once. This specimen consisted of unstimulated CD4+ T cells sorted from spleen or lymph node cells, obtained before intestinal transplant. The receptors derive from a human donor who received an intestinal transplant.

J is TRBJ2-7 and V is TRBV6-5, with D perhaps matching TRBD2 (5 bases). This CDR3 is built from 11 residues. The germline V gene has CDR1 MNHEY and CDR2 SVGAGI. The CDR3 sequence: CATAAAYEQYF. In nucleotides, the CDR3 is TGTGCAACAGCGGCAGCCTACGAGCAGTACTTC.

This chain uses TRBV9 with TRBJ1-2; D perhaps matches TRBD1 (5 bases). Germline assignment: CDR1 SGDLS and CDR2 YYNGEE. CDR3 length equals 14 residues. The V end was cut by 0 bases, the J end by 4 bases, with 10 bases between. DNA for the CDR3: TGTGCCAGCAGCGTAGGGGGCCTTGTCTATGGCTACACCTTC. It encodes CASSVGGLVYGYTF. Full variable domain (outside the CDR3, taken from reference TRBV9 and TRBJ1-2): DSGVTQTPKHLITATGQRVTLRCSPRSGDLSVYWYQQSLDQGLQFLIQYYNGEERAKGNILERFSAQQFPDLHSELNLSSLELGDSALYFCASSVGGLVYGYTFGSGTRLTVV.

V and J are TRBV6-6 and TRBJ2-4; D may be TRBD2 (6 bases). Trimming took 11 bases from V and 8 from J, leaving 10 bases between them. This CDR3 has 10 residues. The V gene's germline CDR1 is MNHNY and CDR2 SVGAGI (reference sequence). CDR3 sequence: CAGGRDIQYF. Here the CDR3 DNA reads TGTGCCGGAGGGAGAGACATTCAGTACTTC.

This chain uses TRBV15 with TRBJ1-3; a possible D gene is TRBD1 (5 bases). The length of the CDR3 is 17 residues. The V end lost 4 bases, the J end lost 4 bases, and 20 bases lay between the germline ends. Germline values: CDR1 LNHNV, CDR2 YYDKDF (reference sequence). CDR3 sequence: CATSTPWGLKRGNTIYF. CDR3 DNA sequence: TGTGCCACCAGCACCCCCTGGGGGTTGAAGAGGGGAAACACCATATATTTT.

The chain uses TRBV6-5 and TRBJ1-5; D not certain. V was clipped by 6 bases and J by 0 bases, with 12 bases between them. Germline V CDR1 and CDR2: MNHEY, SVGAGI. There are 15 residues in the CDR3. The CDR3 DNA reads TGTGCCAGCAGCCGTGGCCGGAATAGCAATCAGCCCCAGCATTTT. Residues: CASSRGRNSNQPQHF.

This sequence joins TRBV7-9 and TRBJ1-5, with D unclear. CDR1 SEHNR and CDR2 FQNEAQ come from the germline V gene (reference sequence). This CDR3 contains 12 residues. The V end was cut by 4 bases, the J end by 7 bases, with 8 bases between. Written as DNA, the CDR3 is TGTGCCAGCAGCTCGGAGTGGCAGCCCCAGCATTTT. Amino acid sequence: CASSSEWQPQHF.

This clone has a single count. This chain uses TRBV28 with TRBJ1-3; D not certain. V lost 3 bases, J lost 0 bases, and 3 bases lay in between. Germline V gene lookup returns CDR1 MDHEN and CDR2 SYDVKM. The CDR3 covers 13 residues. The CDR3 DNA reads as TGTGCCAGCAGTTTCAACTCTGGAAACACCATATATTTT. Amino acid sequence: CASSFNSGNTIYF. Looking up the rest from reference TRBV28 and TRBJ1-3 gives the full variable domain: DVKVTQSSRYLVKRTGEKVFLECVQDMDHENMFWYRQDPGLGLRLIYFSYDVKMKEKGDIPEGYSVSREKKERFSLILESASTNQTSMYLCASSFNSGNTIYFGEGSWLTVV.

This clone came up a few times. The genes are TRBV6-1 and TRBJ1-1; D remains unclear. Germline V gene data show CDR1 as MNHNS and CDR2 as SASEGT. This CDR3 has 12 amino acids. The V gene lost 4 bases and the J gene lost 10 bases, with 13 bases spanning the gap. The CDR3 reads CASSVGSRGAFF. The CDR3 bases are TGTGCCAGCAGTGTAGGCAGCCGGGGAGCTTTCTTT.

This clone showed up just once. V is TRBV7-2 and J is TRBJ2-7; 10 bases line up with TRBD2. V lost 6 bases, J lost 7 bases, and 12 bases stayed unmatched. Germline V gene sequence: CDR1 SGHTA, CDR2 FQGNSA. CDR3 length: 15 amino acids. CDR3 nucleotide sequence: TGTGCCAGCAGGAGGTCTAGCGGGAGAACGGAAGAGCAGTACTTC. Translating it yields CASRRSSGRTEEQYF.

This clone has just one count. CDR3 loop: CAWSGDRAHTQYF. CDR3 nucleotides: TGTGCCTGGAGCGGGGACAGGGCCCATACGCAGTATTTT. The rearrangement links TRBV30 to TRBJ2-3; 9 bases map to TRBD1. From germline, CDR1 is GTSNPN and CDR2 SVGIG (reference sequence). The trim removed 3 bases at V and 7 bases at J, leaving 5 bases unmatched. The CDR3 is 13 amino acids.

This clone showed up just once. The V gene is TRBV7-3, the J gene TRBJ2-1; 7 bases line up with TRBD2. V lost 5 bases to trimming and J lost 6 bases; unmatched junction nucleotides: 13. The CDR3 has 16 amino acids. Germline V CDR1 and CDR2: SGHTA, FQGTGA. This CDR3 reads CASSREGTMVRNEQFF. DNA of the CDR3: TGTGCCAGCAGCCGAGAGGGGACTATGGTTCGCAATGAGCAGTTCTTC.

The chain uses TRBV6-1 and TRBJ1-2; D uncertain. V was trimmed by 0 bases and J by 5 bases, leaving 16 bases between them. This CDR3 region has 16 residues. From germline, CDR1 is MNHNS and CDR2 SASEGT. CDR3 bases: TGTGCCAGCAGTGAAGCCGAGGCAGGAAGAGGTTATGGCTACACCTTC. This sequence encodes CASSEAEAGRGYGYTF.

V is TRBV5-1 and J is TRBJ2-5; 8 nucleotides match TRBD2. The CDR3 contains 16 residues. CDR1 is SGHRS, CDR2 YFSETQ, per germline. V trimming: 2 bases; J trimming: 3 bases; junction bases outside the gene matches: 9. The CDR3 DNA reads TGCGCCAGCAGCTTAAATCGATACGGGAGGGAAGAGACCCAGTACTTC. This translates into CASSLNRYGREETQYF. Variable domain in full (rest from reference TRBV5-1 and TRBJ2-5): KAGVTQTPRYLIKTRGQQVTLSCSPISGHRSVSWYQQTPGQGLQFLFEYFSETQRNKGNFPGRFSGRQFSNSRSEMNVSTLELGDSALYLCASSLNRYGREETQYFGPGTRLLVL.

This chain uses TRBV2 with TRBJ2-5; TRBD2 is a possible D gene (6 bases). The CDR3 length is 14 residues. The germline CDR1 and CDR2 sequences are SNHLY and FYNNEI. V gave up 10 bases and J gave up 3 bases, with 18 bases separating them. The CDR3, as DNA: TGTGCCACCCATGCGGGGAGAGGGGAAGAGACCCAGTACTTC. This gives the protein CATHAGRGEETQYF.

CDR3 loop: CASSLLGGIDTAYEQYF. In DNA form, the CDR3 reads TGTGCCAGCAGCTTGTTGGGCGGGATCGACACCGCCTACGAGCAGTACTTC. The rearrangement uses TRBV5-8 and TRBJ2-7, with a tentative D call TRBD2 (6 bases). This CDR3 contains 17 residues. With 1 base removed from V and 2 bases from J, the gap between germline ends came to 19 bases. Germline V gene sequence: CDR1 SGHTS, CDR2 YDEGEE. Together with reference TRBV5-8 and TRBJ2-7, the CDR3 gives the full variable domain: EAGVTQSPTHLIKTRGQQATLRCSPISGHTSVYWYQQALGLGLQFLLWYDEGEERNRGNFPPRFSGRQFPNYSSELNVNALELEDSALYLCASSLLGGIDTAYEQYFGPGTRLTVT.

The chain carries TRBV4-2 and TRBJ2-2; D may correspond to TRBD1 or TRBD2 (5 bases each). This CDR3 has 15 amino acids. Germline CDR1 and CDR2: LGHNA and YNFKEQ. V lost 3 bases to trimming and J lost 2 bases, with 10 bases between them. Here the CDR3 reads CASSHSGPNTGELFF. The CDR3 nucleotides read TGTGCCAGCAGCCATTCGGGACCCAACACCGGGGAGCTGTTTTTT.

The gene calls are TRBV30 and TRBJ1-1; D is possibly TRBD1 (6 bases). Germline V gives CDR1 GTSNPN, CDR2 SVGIG (reference sequence). The germline V and J ends were trimmed by 4 bases and 4 bases, with 22 bases remaining between them. The CDR3 spans 16 residues. The CDR3 is CAWTFLGQPRGTEAFF. CDR3 in DNA: TGTGCCTGGACCTTCCTTGGACAGCCGAGGGGCACTGAAGCTTTCTTT.

This clone was seen a single time. The chain links TRBV18 to TRBJ2-7; D unresolved. Trimming stripped 4 bases from V and 5 bases from J, with 15 bases between. CDR1 KGHSH and CDR2 LQKENI come from the germline V gene. This CDR3 contains 14 residues. The CDR3 nucleotides read TGTGCCAGCTCACAGCCCGGGTCTTCAAACGAGCAGTACTTC. Protein sequence: CASSQPGSSNEQYF.

The chain recombines TRBV10-3 with TRBJ2-7, with 11 nucleotides matching TRBD1. V was pared by 10 bases and J by 2 bases, with 7 bases of the junction left unmatched. CDR3 length: 14 amino acids. CDR1 is ENHRY, CDR2 SYGVKD, per germline. The CDR3 spells CATSPGQGAYEQYF. In nucleotides, the CDR3 is TGTGCCACGTCACCGGGACAGGGGGCCTACGAGCAGTACTTC.

The chain is built from TRBV9 and TRBJ2-3; 14 nucleotides match TRBD2. CDR1 SGDLS and CDR2 YYNGEE come from the germline V gene. The trim removed 4 bases at V and 4 bases at J, leaving 11 bases unmatched. The CDR3 length is 18 residues. CDR3 DNA: TGTGCCAGCAGCTTACACCAGACTAGCGGGAGGGGGTCAGATACGCAGTATTTT. This encodes CASSLHQTSGRGSDTQYF.

The gene calls are TRBV5-5 and TRBJ1-5; no clear D gene. The CDR3 is 16 residues long. The germline V and J ends were trimmed by 2 bases and 3 bases, with 15 bases remaining between them. Germline V gene data show CDR1 as SGHKS and CDR2 as YYEKEE (reference sequence). The CDR3 DNA reads as TGTGCCAGCAGCTTCGGGTCCAGCTTAGTCAATCAGCCCCAGCATTTT. Its translation is CASSFGSSLVNQPQHF. The variable domain in full, with the rest retrieved from reference TRBV5-5 and TRBJ1-5, is DAGVTQSPTHLIKTRGQQVTLRCSPISGHKSVSWYQQVLGQGPQFIFQYYEKEERGRGNFPDRFSARQFPNYSSELNVNALLLGDSALYLCASSFGSSLVNQPQHFGDGTRLSIL.

The chain is built from TRBV9 and TRBJ2-3; D remains ambiguous. Trimming took off 2 bases at V and 0 bases at J, with 19 bases between the two ends. The CDR3 extends over 18 amino acids. Germline values: CDR1 SGDLS, CDR2 YYNGEE. CDR3 coding DNA: TGTGCCAGCAGCGTTCGAGGTTCTGGCGGAATCAGCACAGATACGCAGTATTTT. The encoded protein is CASSVRGSGGISTDTQYF.

The chain carries TRBV6-7 and TRBJ2-7; tentatively, D is TRBD1 (5 bases). TRBV6-7 falls under the ORF class, with uncertain function. V shed 5 bases and J shed 3 bases, with 14 bases lying between them. The CDR3 consists of 14 residues. CDR3 nucleotide sequence: TGTGCCAGCAGTCCCCCGGGCAGGGTCTACGAGCAGTACTTC. It specifies CASSPPGRVYEQYF.